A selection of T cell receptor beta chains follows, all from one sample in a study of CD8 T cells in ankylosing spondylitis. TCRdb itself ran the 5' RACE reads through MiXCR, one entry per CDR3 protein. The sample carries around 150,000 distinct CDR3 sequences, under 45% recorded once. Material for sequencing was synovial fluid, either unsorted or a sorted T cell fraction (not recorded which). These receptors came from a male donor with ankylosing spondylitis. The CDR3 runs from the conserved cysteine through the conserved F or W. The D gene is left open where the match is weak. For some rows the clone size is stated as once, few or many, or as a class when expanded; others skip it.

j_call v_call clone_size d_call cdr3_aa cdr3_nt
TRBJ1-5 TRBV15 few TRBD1 CATSRAAQEGGPSNQPQHF TGTGCCACCAGCAGAGCGGCCCAGGAAGGGGGCCCTAGCAATCAGCCCCAGCATTTT
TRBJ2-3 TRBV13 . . CASSLEAGPDTQYF TGTGCCAGCAGCTTAGAAGCCGGGCCAGATACGCAGTATTTT
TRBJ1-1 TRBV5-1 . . CASSSGLSDTEAFF TGCGCCAGCAGCTCCGGTTTGTCGGACACTGAAGCTTTCTTT
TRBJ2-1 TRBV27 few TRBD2 CASSFRTSGIFSYNEQFF TGTGCCAGCAGTTTTAGGACTAGCGGGATCTTCTCCTACAATGAGCAGTTCTTC
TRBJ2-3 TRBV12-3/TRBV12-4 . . CASSLSASWTSTDTQYF TGTGCCAGCAGTTTGTCGGCTAGCTGGACTAGCACAGATACGCAGTATTTT
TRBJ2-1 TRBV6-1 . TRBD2 CASSPPGTSPHPALNEQFF TGTGCCAGCAGTCCCCCCGGGACTAGCCCCCACCCGGCGCTCAATGAGCAGTTCTTC
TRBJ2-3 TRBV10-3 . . CAINRDFRPDTQYF TGTGCCATCAACCGGGACTTCCGCCCAGATACGCAGTATTTT
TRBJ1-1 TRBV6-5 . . CASSYTLMGTEAFF TGTGCCAGCAGTTACACCCTAATGGGGACTGAAGCTTTCTTT
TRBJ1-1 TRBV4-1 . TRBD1 CASSSRLGQGRVVNTEAFF TGCGCCAGCAGCTCCCGACTCGGACAGGGCCGGGTCGTGAACACTGAAGCTTTCTTT
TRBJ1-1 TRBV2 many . CASSDQGSNTEAFF TGTGCCAGCAGTGATCAGGGATCGAACACTGAAGCTTTCTTT
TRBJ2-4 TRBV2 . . CASRLTGVARIQYF TGTGCCAGCAGACTGACAGGCGTCGCGCGGATTCAGTACTTC
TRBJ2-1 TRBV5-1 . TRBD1 CASSPDGQGYPNEQFF TGCGCCAGCAGCCCGGACGGACAGGGTTACCCTAATGAGCAGTTCTTC
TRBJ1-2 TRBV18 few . CASSPLQGLANYGYTF TGTGCCAGCTCACCACTCCAGGGACTAGCTAACTATGGCTACACCTTC
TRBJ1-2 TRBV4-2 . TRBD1 CASSQDAQGDGYTF TGTGCCAGCAGCCAAGATGCACAGGGGGACGGCTACACCTTC
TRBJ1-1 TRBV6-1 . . CASSPGHPPLEAFF TGTGCCAGCAGCCCGGGACACCCGCCGCTAGAAGCTTTCTTT
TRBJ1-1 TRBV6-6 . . CASTDSSTEAFF TGTGCCAGCACCGACAGTAGTACTGAAGCTTTCTTT
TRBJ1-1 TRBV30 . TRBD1 CAWGQVNTEAFF TGTGCCTGGGGACAGGTGAACACTGAAGCTTTCTTT
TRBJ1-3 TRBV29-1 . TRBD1 CSVRGTADSGNTIYF TGCAGCGTTAGGGGGACAGCCGACTCTGGAAACACCATATATTTT
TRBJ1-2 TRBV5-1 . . CASRSRPGGYTF TGCGCCAGCCGCTCCAGGCCAGGAGGCTACACCTTC
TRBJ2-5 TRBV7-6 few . CASSFPDRIQETQYF TGTGCCAGCAGCTTCCCTGACAGAATCCAAGAGACCCAGTACTTC
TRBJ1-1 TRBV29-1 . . CSVGGGYLLEAFF TGCAGCGTTGGCGGGGGCTACCTCCTTGAAGCTTTCTTT
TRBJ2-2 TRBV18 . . CASSPPQGRTGELFF TGTGCCAGCTCACCACCGCAGGGTAGGACCGGGGAGCTGTTTTTT
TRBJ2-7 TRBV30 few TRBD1 CAWSVGRGNEQYF TGTGCCTGGAGTGTAGGCAGGGGGAACGAGCAGTACTTC
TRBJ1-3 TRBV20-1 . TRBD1 CSARGQGSGNTIYF TGCAGTGCTAGAGGACAGGGCTCTGGAAACACCATATATTTT
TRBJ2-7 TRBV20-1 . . CSARYQADYEQYF TGCAGTGCTAGATACCAGGCCGACTACGAGCAGTACTTC
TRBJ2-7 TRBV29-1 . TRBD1 CSVAPGGLIYEQYF TGCAGCGTTGCCCCAGGGGGCTTAATCTACGAGCAGTACTTC
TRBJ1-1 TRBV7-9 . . CASREPASAGSEAFF TGTGCCAGCAGGGAGCCGGCGAGCGCTGGAAGTGAAGCTTTCTTT
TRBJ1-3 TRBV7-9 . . CASSLSGNTIYF TGTGCCAGCAGCTTGTCCGGAAACACCATATATTTT
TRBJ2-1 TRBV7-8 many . CASSLESGLGEQFF TGTGCCAGCAGCCTTGAGTCCGGGTTGGGTGAGCAGTTCTTC
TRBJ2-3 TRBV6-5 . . CASSYGSSDTQYF TGTGCCAGCAGTTACGGATCGTCAGATACGCAGTATTTT
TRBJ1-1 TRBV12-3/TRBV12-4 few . CASSSALKEAFF TGTGCCAGCAGCTCCGCCCTCAAGGAAGCTTTCTTT
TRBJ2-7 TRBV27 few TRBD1 CASSPGQGLPLSYEQYF TGTGCCAGCAGTCCAGGACAGGGGCTTCCCCTCTCCTACGAGCAGTACTTC
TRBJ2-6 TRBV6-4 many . CASSEGAGANVLTF TGTGCCAGCAGTGAGGGGGCTGGGGCCAACGTCCTGACTTTC
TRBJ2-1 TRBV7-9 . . CASSLTDRAYNEQFF TGTGCCAGCAGCTTAACCGACCGCGCCTACAATGAGCAGTTCTTC